The 21 T cell receptor beta chains given below trace back to one sample, sequenced in a study of T cells in localized non-small cell lung cancer. Generated by immunoSEQ multiplex PCR, the TCRdb table keeps only in-frame clones and is missing some. The sample carries 40,000 to 50,000 clones, around 87% recorded once. The specimen was peripheral blood, collected before any cancer treatment. The origin of the receptors is a woman aged 18 to 55 with stage III lung adenocarcinoma.

V is TRBV5-1 and J is TRBJ1-1; D not resolved. Germline-derived CDR1 and CDR2 are SGHRS and YFSETQ. V lost 0 bases to trimming and J lost 4 bases, with 7 bases between them. This CDR3 contains 13 residues. CDR3 nucleotide sequence: TGCGCCAGCAGCTTGGAAAGGCCCACTGAAGCTTTCTTT. This gives the protein CASSLERPTEAFF.

This chain uses TRBV18 with TRBJ2-3, with 8 bases matching TRBD1. The ends lost 2 bases at V and 4 bases at J; junction bases unmatched: 14. CDR3 length equals 18 residues. Germline loops: CDR1 KGHSH, CDR2 LQKENI. The CDR3 loop is CASSPLGAGTGSPDTQYF. CDR3 sequence (DNA): TGTGCCAGCTCACCATTAGGGGCTGGGACAGGTTCCCCAGATACGCAGTATTTT.

The gene calls are TRBV6-1 and TRBJ2-7; TRBD2 agrees at 13 bases. Per the germline V gene, CDR1 is MNHNS and CDR2 is SASEGT. J was trimmed by 2 bases and V by 4 bases; bases with no gene match: 11. CDR3 length: 18 residues. CDR3 amino acids: CASSGRLAGGHYAYEQYF. CDR3 nucleotides: TGTGCCAGCAGTGGCCGACTAGCGGGGGGCCATTACGCCTACGAGCAGTACTTC.

This chain's CDR3 is CASSRGGDTEAFF. The DNA for the CDR3 is TGTGCCAGCAGCCGAGGGGGGGACACTGAAGCTTTCTTT. V usage is TRBV11-3 and J usage is TRBJ1-1, with D perhaps matching TRBD1 (6 bases). The CDR3 runs to 13 residues. CDR1 and CDR2 from the germline V gene are SGHNT and YENEEA. V lost 5 bases to trimming and J lost 3 bases, with 10 bases between them.

The J gene is TRBJ1-3, the V gene TRBV19; 9 nucleotides match TRBD1. The CDR3 runs 13 residues. CDR1 LNHDA and CDR2 SQIVND come from the germline V gene (reference sequence). With 8 bases clipped from V and 5 bases from J, the junction kept 4 bases outside the gene matches. CDR3 loop: CASHRGQRNTIYF. The CDR3 region has the DNA TGTGCCAGTCACAGGGGGCAGCGAAACACCATATATTTT.

The chain is built from TRBV30 and TRBJ2-1; 13 bases align to TRBD2. Trimming at V came to 2 bases and at J to 4 bases, leaving 5 bases not matched to a gene. CDR1 and CDR2 (germline): GTSNPN, SVGIG (reference sequence). The CDR3 length is 16 residues. CDR3: CAWSRGLAGAYNEQFF. CDR3 bases: TGTGCCTGGAGTCGCGGACTAGCGGGGGCTTACAATGAGCAGTTCTTC.

The chain combines TRBV6-4 with TRBJ1-5; the D is unclear. The CDR3 is made up of 15 amino acids. Trimming shortened V by 6 bases and J by 2 bases, and 14 bases separated the two germline ends. Germline V gene sequence: CDR1 MRHNA, CDR2 SNTAGT. This chain's CDR3 is CASSFGLRCNQPQHF. CDR3 in DNA: TGTGCCAGCAGCTTCGGCCTACGGTGCAATCAGCCCCAGCATTTT.

This rearrangement joins TRBV7-9 to TRBJ2-2; D may correspond to TRBD1 or TRBD2 (5 bases each). The CDR3 is 15 residues long. Trimming shortened V by 2 bases and J by 3 bases, and 10 bases separated the two germline ends. Germline V gives CDR1 SEHNR, CDR2 FQNEAQ (reference sequence). Here the CDR3 DNA reads TGTGCCAGCAGCTTAAAAGGGACGGACACCGGGGAGCTGTTTTTT. Its translation: CASSLKGTDTGELFF.

This clone has just a few counts. The V call is TRBV25-1, the J call TRBJ1-3; D remains ambiguous. The CDR3 extends over 14 amino acids. Germline assignment: CDR1 MGHDK and CDR2 SYGVNS. V lost 3 bases and J lost 0, with 6 bases in between. The DNA for the CDR3 is TGTGCCAGCAGTGATTTTGGCTCTGGAAACACCATATATTTT. It is translated as CASSDFGSGNTIYF.

The chain employs TRBV27 and TRBJ2-5; the match to TRBD2 covers 8 bases. Unmatched junction bases numbered 9, after V lost 2 bases and J lost 4 bases. Germline loops: CDR1 MNHEY, CDR2 SMNVEV (reference sequence). The CDR3 is 16 amino acids. The CDR3 region has the DNA TGTGCCAGCAGTTTAAATTGGCGGGGGGCTCGAGAGACCCAGTACTTC. It encodes CASSLNWRGARETQYF.

CDR3 loop: CSASRGTSDYEQYF. CDR3 nucleotides: TGCAGTGCTTCTCGGGGGACTAGCGACTACGAGCAGTACTTC. The chain links TRBV29-1 to TRBJ2-7; 10 positions match TRBD2. The CDR3 is 14 residues long. Germline lookup yields CDR1 SQVTM and CDR2 ANQGSEA.

The chain uses TRBV5-1 and TRBJ2-3, with 11 bases fitting TRBD2. Per germline, CDR1 SGHRS and CDR2 YFSETQ. V dropped 0 bases and J dropped 0; count of bases not matched to a gene: 12. CDR3 length equals 20 residues. CDR3 loop: CASSLDPSLLAGGSTDTQYF. The CDR3 DNA reads as TGCGCCAGCAGCTTGGACCCTTCCCTGTTAGCGGGGGGGAGCACAGATACGCAGTATTTT.

The CDR3 sequence is CSVGLGQAHLGPGELFF. The DNA for the CDR3 is TGCAGCGTGGGATTAGGACAGGCCCATCTCGGTCCCGGGGAGCTGTTTTTT. This chain joins TRBV29-1 and TRBJ2-2; the match to TRBD1 covers 7 bases. The V gene's germline CDR1 is SQVTM and CDR2 ANQGSEA. The V and J ends lost 6 bases and 6 bases, in that order; junction bases with no gene match: 19. This CDR3 is built from 17 residues.

Concerning this clone itself: Within the sample, other DNA sequences also encode this same CDR3. The chain has TRBV5-1 and TRBJ1-1; 8 positions agree with TRBD1. The CDR3 has 14 amino acids. CDR1 and CDR2 (germline): SGHRS, YFSETQ. V lost 4 bases to trimming and J lost 1 base; unmatched junction nucleotides: 3. DNA for the CDR3: TGCGCCAGCAGCCCAGGGACAGGGAACACTGAAGCTTTCTTT. This codes for CASSPGTGNTEAFF.

The chain couples TRBV7-8 to TRBJ2-4, with 7 bases that match TRBD2. V lost 5 bases and J lost 0; bases outside the gene matches: 7. From germline, CDR1 is SGHVS and CDR2 FQNEAQ. The CDR3 has 16 amino acids. The CDR3 DNA reads TGTGCCAGCAGCCCGGAGGCGGGGGTAGCCAAAAACATTCAGTACTTC. It translates to CASSPEAGVAKNIQYF.

The chain carries TRBV6-6 and TRBJ1-2; 7 positions match TRBD1. The ends lost 6 bases at V and 5 bases at J; junction bases unmatched: 12. Per the germline V gene, CDR1 is MNHNY and CDR2 is SVGAGI (reference sequence). The CDR3 is made up of 15 amino acids. The CDR3 DNA is TGTGCCAGCAGCCCAGGGGACAGCCGGCGATATGGCTACACCTTC. It specifies CASSPGDSRRYGYTF.

The V call is TRBV4-1, the J call TRBJ1-4; D call uncertain. Between the trimmed V and J ends, which lost 1 base and 5 bases, there was a span of 11 bases. CDR1 MGHRA and CDR2 YSYEKL come from the germline V gene. The CDR3 is 15 residues long. The CDR3 spells CASSQAPGLNEKLFF. The CDR3 DNA reads as TGCGCCAGCAGCCAAGCGCCAGGTCTAAATGAAAAACTGTTTTTT.

The chain employs TRBV6-5 and TRBJ1-3; D is possibly TRBD1 (5 bases). This CDR3 comprises 12 residues. Germline V gives CDR1 MNHEY, CDR2 SVGAGI. V was clipped by 8 bases and J by 2 bases, with 7 bases between them. The DNA for the CDR3 is TGTGCCAGCCGGGGGGCTGGAAACACCATATATTTT. Protein sequence: CASRGAGNTIYF.

This clone appeared a single time. The V and J genes are TRBV7-2 and TRBJ2-3; 14 bases map to TRBD2. Germline lookup yields CDR1 SGHTA and CDR2 FQGNSA. The J segment lost 4 bases and the V segment lost 5 bases, leaving 2 bases of the junction unmatched. The CDR3 consists of 15 residues. This CDR3 is CASSPGLAGADTQYF. For the CDR3, the DNA is TGTGCCAGCAGCCCGGGACTAGCGGGGGCAGATACGCAGTATTTT.

This chain uses TRBV15 with TRBJ2-1, with D possibly being TRBD1 or TRBD2 (5 bases each). V lost 4 bases and J 6 bases, leaving 16 bases between the germline ends. This CDR3 has 15 residues. The V gene's germline CDR1 is LNHNV and CDR2 YYDKDF (reference sequence). The CDR3 sequence is CATSTNKPGRNEQFF. Here the CDR3 DNA reads TGTGCCACCAGCACCAACAAACCGGGACGCAATGAGCAGTTCTTC.

Details on this clone: Relative to the germline gene, one junction end is altered; a read error may explain this. The V and J genes are TRBV4-1 and TRBJ1-5; D is unclear. CDR3 length equals 17 residues. CDR1 is MGHRA and CDR2 is YSYEKL in the germline V gene. Written as DNA, the CDR3 is TGCGCCAGCAGCCAGATACAGCTGGCGTGGAACAATGAGCCCCAGCATTTT. Amino acid sequence: CASSQIQLAWNNEPQHF.